This T cell receptor (beta chain) was documented in a study of blood T cell repertoires in COVID-19. In germline, CDR1 is LNHDA, CDR2 SQIVND (reference sequence). Losses at the gene ends were 5 bases for V and 15 bases for J; bases not matched to a gene: 13. The CDR3 is made up of 13 amino acids. Here immunoSEQ multiplex PCR was the method, and the copy in TCRdb shows in-frame clones only, minus some. This sample has tens of thousands of clones, with under 80% found just once. The sample consisted of peripheral blood. This TCR derives from a man in his 70s with COVID-19, enrolled during active disease. The chain combines TRBV19 with TRBJ2-1; TRBD1 agrees at 7 bases. The CDR3 protein is CASSPGTASIPFF. DNA of the CDR3: TGTGCCAGTAGTCCCGGGACAGCAAGTATTCCGTTCTTC.